In this sample, the clone carrying this TCR beta chain turned up once. CDR3 size: 18 residues. CDR1 SGHTA and CDR2 FQGNSA come from the germline V gene. Trimming cost V 5 bases and J 5 bases; bases outside gene matches: 19. This entry comes from a study of shared clonotypes between healthy human individuals. Deep was the level used in running the assay. The data were produced by immunoSEQ multiplex PCR, yet TCRdb's version contains in-frame clones alone and is incomplete. Of approximately 700,000 clones in the sample, around three quarters were seen once. CD45RA+ naive and CD45RA-negative memory subsets were separated from CD4+ cells.

The chain recombines TRBV7-2 with TRBJ2-7; 9 bases are shared with TRBD2. This TCR was sampled from a woman aged 25 to 45 in good health. The material sequenced was memory CD4+ T cells sorted from blood. Indicated subset: CD45RA-negative fraction. This CDR3 is CASSGGRFSGRGADEQYF. In DNA form, the CDR3 reads TGTGCCAGCAGCGGCGGACGGTTTAGCGGGAGAGGGGCAGACGAGCAGTACTTC.